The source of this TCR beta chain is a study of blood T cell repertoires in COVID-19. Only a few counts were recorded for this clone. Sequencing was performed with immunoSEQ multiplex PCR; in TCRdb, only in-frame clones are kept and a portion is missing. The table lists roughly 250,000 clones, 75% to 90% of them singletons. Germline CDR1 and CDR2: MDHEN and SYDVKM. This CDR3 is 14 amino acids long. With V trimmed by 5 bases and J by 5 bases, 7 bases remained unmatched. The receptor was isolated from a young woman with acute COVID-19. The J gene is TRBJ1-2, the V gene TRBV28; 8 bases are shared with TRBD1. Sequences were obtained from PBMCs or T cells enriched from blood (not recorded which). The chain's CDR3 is CASSRTGREYGYTF. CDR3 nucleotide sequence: TGTGCCAGCAGTCGGACAGGGCGCGAATATGGCTACACCTTC.